This TCR beta chain is drawn from a study of T-cell memory formation after mild COVID-19. Overall study findings and caveats: Among contracting clones, CD4+ were mainly CM/EM and CD8+ enriched in EMRA. Pre-infection memory harbored some responding clones, suggesting cross-reactive memory joined. Confirmation of SARS-CoV-2 specificity was lacking for second-wave clones peaking day 37.

This clonotype was observed a few times. Its antigen is unknown. MiXCR was run by TCRdb on the 5' RACE reads, yielding one entry per CDR3 protein. Of under 250,000 distinct CDR3 sequences listed, about 10% are singletons. Trimming pared 2 bases from V and 3 bases from J, leaving 8 bases between. The CDR3 sequence is 13 residues long. Germline V CDR1 and CDR2: MNHNS, SASEGT. The sample comprised PBMCs or a T cell subset sorted from them (not recorded which). The V call is TRBV6-1, the J call TRBJ2-7, with D tentatively TRBD1 (6 bases). This TCR came from a man in his late teens or twenties who had mild COVID-19 (a few samples of this study predate the infection). Cell type and time point are not known. Here the CDR3 DNA reads TGTGCCAGCAGTGAAAGGGACATCTACGAGCAGTACGTC. As protein: CASSERDIYEQYV.